This T cell receptor beta chain was captured in a study of blood T cell repertoires in COVID-19. Across the study: Sites across the United States, Italy and Spain contributed samples from acute and convalescent COVID-19. The cDNA or gDNA used as material had been derived from T cells, B-cell-depleted T cells, or PBMCs.

Original processing notes: Reference gene primer amplification gave nucleated cell count estimates. Assay: immunoSEQ multiplex PCR; the TCRdb copy retains only in-frame clones and omits some. Clone size and the V and J calls come from that table; the DNA yielded D and trimming. Of some 150,000 clones listed, roughly four fifths are singletons. This CDR3 region has 13 residues. Germline V gene sequence: CDR1 SGHTS, CDR2 YDEGEE. Between the trimmed V and J ends, which lost 6 bases and 8 bases, there was a span of 15 bases. The TCR originated in a man in his forties who had recovered from COVID-19. The chain couples TRBV5-8 to TRBJ2-1, with D possibly TRBD2 on 6 matching bases. Input material: peripheral blood. The chain's CDR3 is CASKAGTGDEQFF. The CDR3 nucleotides are TGTGCCAGCAAAGCCGGGACGGGGGATGAGCAGTTCTTC.